Following are 32 T cell receptor beta chains from one sample sequenced in a study of control samples from healthy donors and cancer patients. Sequencing used immunoSEQ multiplex PCR; TCRdb keeps in-frame clones, though not all of them. The sample includes about 200,000 clones, approximately 91% of them seen just once. The sample comprised blood. The source of these receptors is a man aged 25-45 years in good health.

This chain connects TRBV7-8 to TRBJ1-6; 7 bases align to TRBD1. Trimming removed 5 bases from V and 0 bases from J; junction bases left unmatched: 7. Germline lookup yields CDR1 SGHVS and CDR2 FQNEAQ. CDR3 length equals 17 residues. The CDR3 is CASSVTGAISYNSPLHF. The CDR3 bases are TGTGCCAGCAGCGTAACAGGGGCCATCTCCTATAATTCACCCCTCCACTTT. Filled out from reference TRBV7-8 and TRBJ1-6, the complete variable domain reads GAGVSQSPRYKVAKRGQDVALRCDPISGHVSLFWYQQALGQGPEFLTYFQNEAQLDKSGLPSDRFFAERPEGSVSTLKIQRTQQEDSAVYLCASSVTGAISYNSPLHFGNGTRLTVT.

This clone appeared once. J is TRBJ1-2 and V is TRBV28; D is uncertain. Germline values: CDR1 MDHEN, CDR2 SYDVKM. The CDR3 covers 12 residues. Trimming took off 2 bases at V and 8 bases at J, with 9 bases between the two ends. The CDR3 reads CASSLSGLGYTF. DNA for the CDR3: TGTGCCAGCAGTTTAAGTGGTCTGGGCTACACCTTC.

V gene TRBV3-1 (or the pseudogene TRBV3-2) combines with J gene TRBJ2-1; 7 bases are a match to TRBD1. V lost 4 bases and J lost 3; bases outside the gene matches: 3. Germline V gives CDR1 LGHDT, CDR2 YNNKEL (reference sequence). This CDR3 is 14 amino acids long. CDR3 sequence: CASSRGQRYNEQFF. The CDR3 bases are TGTGCCAGCAGCCGGGGACAGCGCTACAATGAGCAGTTCTTC.

The chain joins TRBV6-6 to TRBJ2-1; TRBD1 aligns across 10 bases. Trimming took 7 bases from V and 9 from J; bases not matched to a gene: 15. CDR1 and CDR2 from the germline V gene are MNHNY and SVGAGI (reference sequence). The CDR3 spans 16 residues. For the CDR3, the DNA is TGTGCCAGCAAACAATCAGCGACAGGGGGCTCGTTTGAGCAGTTCTTC. It translates to CASKQSATGGSFEQFF.

The chain combines TRBV7-9 with TRBJ2-1; 9 bases are shared with TRBD1. V gave up 6 bases and J gave up 7 bases; unmatched junction bases: 10. This CDR3 region has 15 residues. CDR1 is SEHNR and CDR2 is FQNEAQ in the germline V gene (reference sequence). The CDR3 is CASSYPGTGNNEQFF. As DNA, the CDR3 is TGTGCCAGCAGTTATCCCGGGACAGGGAATAATGAGCAGTTCTTC.

This clone was seen a handful of times. The V and J genes are TRBV4-1 and TRBJ1-6; 7 nucleotides match TRBD1. The CDR3 is 16 amino acids. The germline V gene has CDR1 MGHRA and CDR2 YSYEKL. Unmatched junction bases numbered 10, after V lost 4 bases and J lost 7 bases. The chain's CDR3 is CASSPSSDRVNSPLHF. The DNA for the CDR3 is TGCGCCAGCAGCCCATCATCCGACAGGGTGAATTCACCCCTCCACTTT.

The chain links TRBV13 to TRBJ1-1; tentatively, D is TRBD1 (5 bases). The V end was cut by 4 bases, the J end by 8 bases, with 14 bases between. Germline V gene lookup returns CDR1 PRHDT and CDR2 FYEKMQ (reference sequence). This CDR3 is built from 13 residues. CDR3 loop: CASSYGTSVEAFF. The CDR3 region has the DNA TGTGCCAGCAGCTACGGGACTTCAGTAGAAGCTTTCTTT.

This clone was observed once. This chain uses TRBV24-1 with TRBJ1-3, with D unresolved. This CDR3 region has 15 residues. Per the germline V gene, CDR1 is KGHDR and CDR2 is SFDVKD. V was cut by 1 base and J by 7 bases, with 13 bases left in between. CDR3 DNA sequence: TGTGCCACCAGTGATTTTAGGGTACTTGAGAACACCATATATTTT. Translation gives CATSDFRVLENTIYF.

V and J are TRBV6-4 and TRBJ2-3; 8 bases are a match to TRBD1. This CDR3 comprises 15 residues. Germline CDR1 reads MRHNA; CDR2 reads SNTAGT. Trimming at V came to 0 bases and at J to 5 bases, leaving 4 bases not matched to a gene. DNA for the CDR3: TGTGCCAGCAGTGACTCCCAGGGGGCCATAGATACGCAGTATTTT. Amino acid sequence: CASSDSQGAIDTQYF.

The chain's CDR3 is CASTLGGQGEEAFF. The CDR3 nucleotides are TGTGCCAGTACCCTAGGTGGACAGGGGGAAGAAGCTTTCTTT. The chain couples TRBV19 to TRBJ1-1; 10 nucleotides match TRBD1. Germline CDR1 is LNHDA and CDR2 is SQIVND (reference sequence). The CDR3 has 14 residues. With V trimmed by 7 bases and J by 8 bases, 10 bases remained unmatched.

The chain employs TRBV4-1 and TRBJ2-7; 8 positions agree with TRBD1. CDR3 length: 15 amino acids. Germline V lookup: CDR1 MGHRA, CDR2 YSYEKL. J lost 4 bases, V lost 1 base, and 6 bases had no gene match. The CDR3 DNA reads TGCGCCAGCAGCCAAGGGGGGACAGGACTGTACGAGCAGTACTTC. It codes for CASSQGGTGLYEQYF.

In its sample, this clone was seen once. This chain connects TRBV9 to TRBJ2-6; D unresolved. This CDR3 spans 16 amino acids. Germline CDR1 SGDLS, CDR2 YYNGEE. Between the trimmed V and J ends, which lost 3 bases and 2 bases, there was a span of 12 bases. Written as DNA, the CDR3 is TGTGCCAGCAGCGCAGAAGGATCGGCTGGGGCCAACGTCCTGACTTTC. It yields the protein CASSAEGSAGANVLTF. The variable domain in full, completed from reference TRBV9 and TRBJ2-6, reads DSGVTQTPKHLITATGQRVTLRCSPRSGDLSVYWYQQSLDQGLQFLIQYYNGEERAKGNILERFSAQQFPDLHSELNLSSLELGDSALYFCASSAEGSAGANVLTFGAGSRLTVL.

The V and J genes are TRBV7-8 and TRBJ1-3; 7 bases line up with TRBD1. Per the germline V gene, CDR1 is SGHVS and CDR2 is FQNEAQ. This CDR3 spans 18 amino acids. V was pared by 5 bases and J by 1 base, with 14 bases of the junction left unmatched. In DNA, the CDR3 is TGTGCCAGCAGCCCCCAAATGCCGGGACAGATGTCTGGAAACACCATATATTTT. This gives the protein CASSPQMPGQMSGNTIYF.

The chain has TRBV29-1 and TRBJ2-1; D ambiguous. Germline CDR1 reads SQVTM; CDR2 reads ANQGSEA. Trimming cost V 3 bases and J 8 bases, with 8 bases left between them. The CDR3 spans 11 residues. The CDR3 coding sequence is TGCAGCGTTGAGGTAGTCGATGAGCAGTTCTTC. This sequence encodes CSVEVVDEQFF.

This clone turned up a few times. The chain combines TRBV7-9 with TRBJ1-2, with D maybe TRBD1 (5 bases). Trimming pared 7 bases from V and 1 base from J, leaving 16 bases between. The length of the CDR3 is 15 residues. Germline CDR1 reads SEHNR; CDR2 reads FQNEAQ (reference sequence). CDR3 sequence reads: CASTFTTGDNYGYTF. The CDR3 nucleotides read TGTGCCAGCACCTTTACCACGGGGGATAACTATGGCTACACCTTC.

This chain connects TRBV5-4 to TRBJ2-1; possibly TRBD2 for D (5 bases). V lost 3 bases and J 5 bases, leaving 12 bases between the germline ends. This CDR3 comprises 14 residues. Germline-derived CDR1 and CDR2 are SGHNT and YYREEE (reference sequence). CDR3 region: CASSSPRGNNEQFF. DNA for the CDR3: TGTGCCAGCAGCTCCCCCCGGGGAAACAATGAGCAGTTCTTC.

The V and J genes are TRBV12-3 or TRBV12-4 and TRBJ1-2; D uncertain. V was shortened by 6 bases and J by 8 bases, with 16 bases between the two germline ends. This CDR3 contains 13 residues. CDR3 in DNA: TGTGCCAGCAGCCGACGGACTGATCGAGGCTACACCTTC. It is translated as CASSRRTDRGYTF.

As concerns this clone: Other nucleotide sequences from this sample produce the same CDR3. The chain joins TRBV3-1 (or the pseudogene TRBV3-2) to TRBJ2-7; D unresolved. V was clipped by 1 base and J by 2 bases, with 6 bases between them. CDR3 length: 13 residues. Germline V gene data show CDR1 as LGHDT and CDR2 as YNNKEL (reference sequence). The CDR3 DNA is TGTGCCAGCAGCCAAGGGGGAACCTACGAGCAGTACTTC. This gives the protein CASSQGGTYEQYF.

In DNA, the CDR3 is TGCGCCAGCAGTGAGTCCGGGAACTATGGCTACACCTTC. Protein product: CASSESGNYGYTF. The V gene is TRBV10-1, the J gene TRBJ1-2; D ambiguous. V was trimmed by 0 bases and J by 2 bases, leaving 4 bases between them. Germline assignment: CDR1 WNHNN and CDR2 SYGVQD (reference sequence). This CDR3 contains 13 residues.

This chain links TRBV7-6 with TRBJ2-7, with D possibly TRBD1 on 7 matching bases. V was pared by 5 bases and J by 4 bases, with 18 bases between. This CDR3 spans 15 amino acids. Per germline, CDR1 SGHVS and CDR2 FNYEAQ. The CDR3: CASSQGVQGTYEQYF. CDR3 nucleotides: TGTGCCAGCAGCCAGGGGGTCCAGGGGACTTACGAGCAGTACTTC.

This clone was recorded at least ten times. The J gene is TRBJ2-7, the V gene TRBV9, with a weak D call TRBD1 (6 bases). Germline CDR1 is SGDLS and CDR2 is YYNGEE. Trimming left V 3 bases short and J 0 bases short, with 19 bases between. This CDR3 is built from 17 residues. The chain's CDR3 is CASSATPWGQGSYEQYF. As DNA, the CDR3 is TGTGCCAGCAGCGCTACCCCGTGGGGGCAGGGCTCCTACGAGCAGTACTTC.

This clone was detected once. The V gene is TRBV30, the J gene TRBJ2-1; D uncertain. Deletions cut 0 bases from V and 7 bases from J, with 10 bases between. This CDR3 has 13 amino acids. Per germline, CDR1 GTSNPN and CDR2 SVGIG (reference sequence). The CDR3 DNA follows: TGTGCCTGGAGTGTCCTAAGGGATAATGAGCAGTTCTTC. It encodes CAWSVLRDNEQFF.

The chain uses TRBV7-9 and TRBJ1-1, with 8 bases lining up with TRBD1. The germline V gene has CDR1 SEHNR and CDR2 FQNEAQ (reference sequence). The CDR3 is 15 amino acids. With V trimmed by 3 bases and J by 5 bases, 8 bases remained unmatched. DNA of the CDR3: TGTGCCAGCAGCTTGGGACAGGATGGGGGTACTGAAGCTTTCTTT. This codes for CASSLGQDGGTEAFF.

The CDR3 here is CASIGAIRGTDTQYF. The DNA for the CDR3 is TGTGCCAGCATCGGGGCAATACGTGGCACAGATACGCAGTATTTT. V and J are TRBV6-6 and TRBJ2-3; D may match TRBD1 or TRBD2 (5 bases each). There are 15 residues in the CDR3. Trimming removed 7 bases from V and 1 base from J, with 15 bases in between. Per germline, CDR1 MNHNY and CDR2 SVGAGI (reference sequence).

This CDR3 reads CASSGTSGGNQPQHF. CDR3 nucleotides: TGTGCCAGCAGCGGTACTTCGGGAGGCAATCAGCCCCAGCATTTT. The V gene is TRBV9, the J gene TRBJ1-5; D uncertain. In germline, CDR1 is SGDLS, CDR2 YYNGEE. Trimming left V 3 bases short and J 2 bases short, with 12 bases between. The CDR3 has 15 residues.

The J gene is TRBJ2-1, the V gene TRBV5-6; D gene ambiguous. The CDR3 runs 15 residues. Trimming removed 2 bases from V and 3 bases from J, with 12 bases in between. Germline V gene data show CDR1 as SGHDT and CDR2 as YYEEEE. CDR3 coding DNA: TGTGCCAGCAGCTTAGCCGCGACCAACTACAATGAGCAGTTCTTC. Its protein is CASSLAATNYNEQFF.

The chain is built from TRBV2 and TRBJ2-7; D unclear. Germline V CDR1 and CDR2: SNHLY, FYNNEI. The V end was cut by 4 bases, the J end by 6 bases, with 16 bases between. The CDR3 extends over 14 amino acids. The CDR3 here is CASSALRAPGEQYF. CDR3 sequence (DNA): TGTGCCAGCAGTGCCCTGCGAGCCCCTGGCGAGCAGTACTTC.

This clone was counted a few times. The V and J genes are TRBV18 and TRBJ1-2; TRBD1 matches at 8 bases. Trimming at V came to 4 bases and at J to 5 bases, leaving 9 bases not matched to a gene. The CDR3 has 15 residues. Germline-derived CDR1 and CDR2 are KGHSH and LQKENI. The CDR3 region is CASSRTPGQEYGYTF. In DNA, the CDR3 is TGTGCCAGCTCACGCACTCCGGGACAGGAGTATGGCTACACCTTC.

This rearrangement joins TRBV9 to TRBJ1-2; perhaps TRBD1 as D (5 bases). The CDR3 is 15 residues long. V gave up 0 bases and J gave up 0 bases, with 9 bases separating them. Germline CDR1 and CDR2: SGDLS and YYNGEE. CDR3 coding DNA: TGTGCCAGCAGCGTAGGGAGAGGGGCTAACTATGGCTACACCTTC. Protein product: CASSVGRGANYGYTF.

J is TRBJ2-1 and V is TRBV5-6; D possibly corresponds to TRBD2 (6 bases). CDR1 is SGHDT, CDR2 YYEEEE, per germline. Trimming took 0 bases from V and 5 from J, leaving 12 bases between them. CDR3 size: 15 residues. CDR3 loop: CASSLVRGKDNEQFF. The DNA of the CDR3 is TGTGCCAGCAGCTTGGTCCGGGGGAAAGACAATGAGCAGTTCTTC.

This clone has just one count. J is TRBJ1-3 and V is TRBV9; 10 bases line up with TRBD1. J gave up 4 bases and V 4 bases, and 8 bases lay outside the gene matches. There are 16 residues in the CDR3. In germline, CDR1 is SGDLS, CDR2 YYNGEE. CDR3: CASSSRDRGSGNTIYF. CDR3 bases: TGTGCCAGCAGCAGCCGGGACAGGGGCTCAGGAAACACCATATATTTT.

This clone has just a few counts. The gene calls are TRBV2 and TRBJ2-3, with D perhaps TRBD2 (5 bases). CDR1 is SNHLY and CDR2 is FYNNEI in the germline V gene. V gave up 4 bases and J gave up 2 bases, with 10 bases separating them. This CDR3 contains 14 residues. The CDR3 DNA sequence: TGTGCCAGCAGTGCTACTAGTACCACAGATACGCAGTATTTT. Translated: CASSATSTTDTQYF.